These 15 T cell receptor beta chains were sequenced from one sample in a study of shared clonotypes between healthy human individuals. Repertoires were generated with immunoSEQ multiplex PCR, while TCRdb's copy carries only in-frame clones and drops some. The sample has about 2.3 million clones; 90% to 95% are singletons. Sequenced: naive CD4+ T cells from PBMCs. Subset defined: CD45RA+ positively selected. The receptors shown here come from a man aged 18 to 30 in good health. Some clones in this sample may be carry-over from other donors' samples.

CDR3 protein: CASSYRDHTYEQYF. DNA for the CDR3: TGTGCCAGCAGTTACCGGGACCACACCTACGAGCAGTACTTC. The rearrangement uses TRBV6-6 and TRBJ2-7, with D tentatively TRBD1 or TRBD2 (5 bases each). CDR1 MNHNY and CDR2 SVGAGI come from the germline V gene (reference sequence). Trimming left V 2 bases short and J 2 bases short, with 10 bases between. The CDR3 length is 14 residues.

The rearrangement joins TRBV10-3 to TRBJ1-3, with TRBD1 as a possible D gene (5 bases). This CDR3 has 16 residues. The V end lost 4 bases, the J end lost 1 base, and 14 bases lay between the germline ends. In germline, CDR1 is ENHRY, CDR2 SYGVKD. In DNA, the CDR3 is TGTGCCATCAGTGGGAAGGTAGAGGGGTCTGGAAACACCATATATTTT. Its translation: CAISGKVEGSGNTIYF.

The CDR3 sequence: CASSLPGSSYEQYF. The DNA for the CDR3 is TGCGCCAGCAGCTTGCCAGGGAGCTCCTACGAGCAGTACTTC. V and J are TRBV5-1 and TRBJ2-7; D might be TRBD1 or TRBD2, each matching 5 bases. The CDR3 runs to 14 residues. CDR1 SGHRS and CDR2 YFSETQ come from the germline V gene. V was pared by 1 base and J by 0 bases, with 8 bases between.

This chain joins TRBV10-3 and TRBJ1-1; TRBD1 matches at 9 bases. This CDR3 has 14 residues. The V gene end was trimmed by 6 bases and the J gene end by 3 bases; junction bases not matched to a gene: 5. Per germline, CDR1 ENHRY and CDR2 SYGVKD. CDR3 region: CAIRIQGAHTEAFF. DNA of the CDR3: TGTGCCATCAGAATACAGGGGGCGCACACTGAAGCTTTCTTT.

As for this clone: At one of its ends the junction is not consistent with the germline gene, which may arise from a read error. The genes are TRBV14 and TRBJ2-5, with 8 bases fitting TRBD1. The CDR3 is made up of 14 amino acids. CDR1 SGHDN and CDR2 FVKESK come from the germline V gene. In nucleotides, the CDR3 is TGTGCCAGCAGCAAAGACAGGGGCGGGGAGACCCAGTACTTC. Translation gives CASSKDRGGETQYF. The full variable domain, its missing parts supplied by reference TRBV14 and TRBJ2-5, is EAGVTQFPSHSVIEKGQTVTLRCDPISGHDNLYWYRRVMGKEIKFLLHFVKESKQDESGMPNNRFLAERTGGTYSTLKVQPAELEDSGVYFCASSKDRGGETQYFGPGTRLLVL.

Turning to this clone: The sample contains more than one DNA sequence encoding this CDR3. This CDR3 is CASSSVDTQYF. Here the CDR3 DNA reads TGTGCCAGCAGCTCCGTTGATACGCAGTATTTT. V and J are TRBV7-2 and TRBJ2-3, with D unresolved. With 4 bases removed from V and 6 bases from J, the gap between germline ends came to 5 bases. Per germline, CDR1 SGHTA and CDR2 FQGNSA. CDR3 length: 11 residues. The complete variable domain, with remaining parts taken from reference TRBV7-2 and TRBJ2-3, reads GAGVSQSPSNKVTEKGKDVELRCDPISGHTALYWYRQSLGQGLEFLIYFQGNSAPDKSGLPSDRFSAERTGGSVSTLTIQRTQQEDSAVYLCASSSVDTQYFGPGTRLTVL.

This chain joins TRBV9 and TRBJ2-1; TRBD2 matches at 11 bases. The germline CDR1 and CDR2 sequences are SGDLS and YYNGEE. Germline trimming cut 4 bases from V and 2 bases from J; bases unmatched to any gene: 5. The CDR3 extends over 16 amino acids. CDR3: CASSPRLAGTYNEQFF. CDR3 sequence (DNA): TGTGCCAGCAGCCCCCGACTAGCGGGAACCTACAATGAGCAGTTCTTC.

This rearrangement joins TRBV6-5 to TRBJ2-4; the D is unclear. V was cut by 6 bases and J by 1 base, with 7 bases left in between. The CDR3 length is 13 residues. Germline values: CDR1 MNHEY, CDR2 SVGAGI. CDR3 region: CASRARAKNIQYF. CDR3 DNA sequence: TGTGCCAGCAGGGCGCGGGCCAAAAACATTCAGTACTTC.

As to this clone: This same CDR3 is encoded by further DNA sequences in the sample. V gene TRBV28 combines with J gene TRBJ1-5, with 8 positions matching TRBD1. Trimming removed 4 bases from V and 2 bases from J; junction bases left unmatched: 4. In germline, CDR1 is MDHEN, CDR2 SYDVKM. CDR3 length: 15 amino acids. The CDR3 spells CASSSGTGGNQPQHF. Written as DNA, the CDR3 is TGTGCCAGCAGTTCCGGGACAGGTGGCAATCAGCCCCAGCATTTT.

The rearrangement links TRBV6-1 to TRBJ2-7; no definite D call. CDR3 length: 15 residues. The V gene's germline CDR1 is MNHNS and CDR2 SASEGT. V dropped 5 bases and J dropped 3 bases, with 17 bases sitting between them. CDR3: CASSPLTRPDYEQYF. CDR3 bases: TGTGCCAGCAGTCCCCTTACCCGGCCGGACTACGAGCAGTACTTC.

J is TRBJ2-3 and V is TRBV6-5, with a possible D match to TRBD1 (5 bases). V lost 7 bases and J lost 5, with 16 bases in between. The length of the CDR3 is 14 residues. The germline V gene has CDR1 MNHEY and CDR2 SVGAGI. The CDR3 coding sequence is TGTGCCAGCATGGGGCCGGATGTAGGAGATACGCAGTATTTT. It yields the protein CASMGPDVGDTQYF.

This chain links TRBV6-1 with TRBJ2-3; 10 positions match TRBD2. The V gene end was trimmed by 8 bases and the J gene end by 4 bases; junction bases not matched to a gene: 3. Per the germline V gene, CDR1 is MNHNS and CDR2 is SASEGT. The CDR3 is 13 residues long. CDR3 loop: CASGLAGADTQYF. The CDR3 region has the DNA TGTGCCAGCGGGCTAGCGGGAGCAGATACGCAGTATTTT.

This chain uses TRBV7-2 with TRBJ2-2; D call uncertain. Deletions cut 8 bases from V and 2 bases from J, with 15 bases between. The CDR3 is 15 residues long. Germline V lookup: CDR1 SGHTA, CDR2 FQGNSA. Written as DNA, the CDR3 is TGTGCCAGCGTAAAGCAAGGACCCAACACCGGGGAGCTGTTTTTT. Translation: CASVKQGPNTGELFF.

This sequence joins TRBV4-1 and TRBJ2-7; D not certain. Germline values: CDR1 MGHRA, CDR2 YSYEKL. V was shortened by 1 base and J by 0 bases, with 4 bases between the two germline ends. The CDR3 runs 13 residues. The DNA for the CDR3 is TGCGCCAGCAGCCAAGTTTTCTCCTACGAGCAGTACTTC. This sequence encodes CASSQVFSYEQYF.

The J gene is TRBJ1-2, the V gene TRBV5-1; possible D gene TRBD1, 5 bases. V lost 3 bases to trimming and J lost 6 bases, with 24 bases between them. Per the germline V gene, CDR1 is SGHRS and CDR2 is YFSETQ. The CDR3 is made up of 17 amino acids. CDR3 sequence reads: CASSSIFDSSFSNGYTF. Written as DNA, the CDR3 is TGCGCCAGCAGCTCTATTTTCGACAGCTCCTTTAGTAATGGCTACACCTTC.